The source of this TCR beta chain is a study of blood T cell repertoires in COVID-19. Background on the study: From T cells, B-cell-depleted T cells, or PBMCs came the material, which was cDNA or gDNA.

This CDR3 has 13 amino acids. Germline CDR1 is SGHVS and CDR2 is FNYEAQ. V lost 0 bases to trimming and J lost 5 bases, with 7 bases between them. In the authors' workflow: Reference gene primer amplification yielded estimated nucleated cell counts. The protocol was immunoSEQ multiplex PCR, while the TCRdb copy is restricted to in-frame clones and leaves out a portion. The V and J calls and clone size come from that table; D and trimming were worked out from the DNA. The sample yields approximately 230,000 clones, about nine tenths seen once. V is TRBV7-6 and J is TRBJ2-5, with D tentatively TRBD2 (6 bases). This receptor was obtained from a man between 25 and 39 years old who had recovered from COVID-19. The specimen sequenced was peripheral blood. CDR3 bases: TGTGCCAGCAGCTTAGCAGGGAGGGAGACCCAGTACTTC. It is translated as CASSLAGRETQYF.